The 21 T cell receptor beta chains presented below share a single source sample, sequenced in a study of T cells after yellow fever vaccination. TCRdb reprocessed the 5' RACE reads via MiXCR and lists one record per CDR3 protein. In the table there are fewer than 350,000 distinct CDR3 sequences, 8.7% of which are singletons. Sequencing was performed on PBMCs, taken on the day of the first yellow fever vaccination. The receptors shown here come from a man between 18 and 29 years old who received the YFV17D yellow fever vaccine.

The genes are TRBV4-1 and TRBJ2-7; TRBD1 aligns across 9 bases. From germline, CDR1 is MGHRA and CDR2 YSYEKL. V dropped 2 bases and J dropped 5; count of bases not matched to a gene: 7. This CDR3 spans 15 amino acids. The DNA for the CDR3 is TGCGCCAGCAGCCAATCCCGGGACAGGGTCCACGAGCAGTACTTC. It translates to CASSQSRDRVHEQYF.

In its sample, this clonotype was seen many times. V gene TRBV4-3 combines with J gene TRBJ2-6; D is perhaps TRBD1 or TRBD2 (6 bases each). Trimming took 6 bases from V and 2 from J, leaving 17 bases between them. The CDR3 totals 17 residues. CDR1 and CDR2 from the germline V gene are LGHNA and YSLEER. Here the CDR3 reads CASSGGAGVAGANVLTF. The CDR3 DNA reads as TGCGCCAGCAGTGGAGGGGCAGGGGTTGCTGGGGCCAACGTCCTGACTTTC.

This clonotype was seen a single time. The chain recombines TRBV12-3 or TRBV12-4 with TRBJ2-2; D not certain. Trimming removed 8 bases at V and 2 bases at J, with 6 bases between. This CDR3 has 12 residues. CDR3 coding DNA: TGTGCCAGCGGGGAAAACACCGGGGAGCTGTTTTTT. Translating it yields CASGENTGELFF.

Only a few counts were recorded for this clonotype. The chain recombines TRBV9 with TRBJ1-3; 8 positions agree with TRBD1. Trimming cost V 4 bases and J 4 bases; bases outside gene matches: 4. The germline V gene encodes CDR1 SGDLS and CDR2 YYNGEE. This CDR3 region has 14 residues. The CDR3 DNA follows: TGTGCCAGCAGCTCCGGACAGGGAGGAAACACCATATATTTT. Its protein is CASSSGQGGNTIYF.

This clonotype has just a few counts. The chain couples TRBV7-2 to TRBJ2-5; D unresolved. The CDR3 consists of 14 residues. Germline V lookup: CDR1 SGHTA, CDR2 FQGNSA. Between the trimmed V and J ends, which lost 0 bases and 2 bases, there was a span of 7 bases. CDR3 loop: CASSLAWLQETQYF. The CDR3 DNA is TGTGCCAGCAGCTTAGCGTGGCTGCAAGAGACCCAGTACTTC.

V gene TRBV3-1 combines with J gene TRBJ2-2; the match to TRBD1 covers 7 bases. There are 17 residues in the CDR3. V lost 11 bases to trimming and J lost 7 bases; unmatched junction nucleotides: 22. Germline lookup yields CDR1 LGHDT and CDR2 YNNKEL (reference sequence). The CDR3 loop is CASTQDVGTDRNGELFF. The CDR3 DNA reads TGTGCCTCCACCCAAGATGTTGGGACGGACAGGAACGGGGAGCTGTTTTTT.

The V call is TRBV7-9, the J call TRBJ2-3; TRBD2 matches at 10 bases. Germline V gene data show CDR1 as SEHNR and CDR2 as FQNEAQ (reference sequence). This CDR3 is 17 amino acids long. J gave up 5 bases and V 5 bases, and 13 bases lay outside the gene matches. DNA of the CDR3: TGTGCCAGCAGCGCAAGACCTAGCGGGGGCGCCTTAGATACGCAGTATTTT. This encodes CASSARPSGGALDTQYF.

This clonotype was detected many times. Here the CDR3 DNA reads TGTGCCAGCAGCTTAATTCCCGGACAGCCCAATTCTAACTATGGCTACACCTTC. It codes for CASSLIPGQPNSNYGYTF. The chain is built from TRBV7-3 and TRBJ1-2; D perhaps matches TRBD1 (6 bases). The CDR3 spans 18 residues. The germline V gene encodes CDR1 SGHTA and CDR2 FQGTGA. Trimming took 1 base from V and 0 from J, leaving 18 bases between them.

The genes are TRBV27 and TRBJ1-1, with D tentatively TRBD1 (6 bases). This CDR3 region has 18 residues. Trimming cost V 4 bases and J 4 bases, with 25 bases left between them. Germline CDR1 is MNHEY and CDR2 is SMNVEV (reference sequence). CDR3 in amino acids: CASSSHNIPHRAGTEAFF. The CDR3 nucleotides are TGTGCCAGCAGTTCCCATAACATCCCACACAGGGCGGGCACTGAAGCTTTCTTT.

This clonotype occurred many times. The chain couples TRBV7-3 to TRBJ2-3; the D gene could be TRBD1 or TRBD2 (5 bases each). CDR3 length: 14 amino acids. Between the trimmed V and J ends, which lost 2 bases and 1 base, there was a span of 7 bases. Germline V CDR1 and CDR2: SGHTA, FQGTGA. Here the CDR3 DNA reads TGTGCCAGCAGCTTAGGGGGTCGCACAGATACGCAGTATTTT. Encoded protein: CASSLGGRTDTQYF.

The V gene is TRBV6-2 or TRBV6-3, the J gene TRBJ1-5; TRBD1 matches at 8 bases. CDR1 and CDR2 from the germline V gene are MNHEY and SVGEGT. There are 14 residues in the CDR3. The trim removed 2 bases at V and 5 bases at J, leaving 2 bases unmatched. In DNA form, the CDR3 reads TGTGCCAGCAGTTACCAGGGGGCTTATCAGCCCCAGCATTTT. Translating it yields CASSYQGAYQPQHF.

The table lists this clonotype with a few counts. The V and J genes are TRBV6-1 and TRBJ2-6; a possible D gene is TRBD1 (6 bases). The CDR3 has 16 amino acids. V lost 8 bases and J lost 3, with 17 bases in between. From germline, CDR1 is MNHNS and CDR2 SASEGT. This chain's CDR3 is CASGPAGAGGANVLTF. As DNA, the CDR3 is TGTGCCAGCGGACCCGCAGGGGCGGGTGGGGCCAACGTCCTGACTTTC.

This clonotype was counted a few times. The V gene is TRBV20-1, the J gene TRBJ1-1; D call uncertain. The CDR3 has 14 amino acids. Per germline, CDR1 DFQATT and CDR2 SNEGSKA (reference sequence). V was clipped by 6 bases and J by 1 base, with 15 bases between them. CDR3 sequence: CSAQSSIGNTEAFF. The CDR3 nucleotides are TGCAGTGCCCAATCCTCCATTGGGAACACTGAAGCTTTCTTT.

This clonotype appeared a few times. The genes are TRBV29-1 and TRBJ1-1, with TRBD1 as a possible D gene (5 bases). The germline gives CDR1 SQVTM, CDR2 ANQGSEA. The V gene lost 3 bases and the J gene lost 2 bases, with 10 bases spanning the gap. CDR3 length equals 13 residues. CDR3 bases: TGCAGCGTTGATTTAGGGGTTAACACTGAAGCTTTCTTT. This translates into CSVDLGVNTEAFF. The full variable domain, its missing parts supplied by reference TRBV29-1 and TRBJ1-1, is SAVISQKPSRDICQRGTSLTIQCQVDSQVTMMFWYRQQPGQSLTLIATANQGSEATYESGFVIDKFPISRPNLTFSTLTVSNMSPEDSSIYLCSVDLGVNTEAFFGQGTRLTVV.

This clonotype was counted between two and nine times. The genes are TRBV7-2 and TRBJ2-4, with D perhaps TRBD1 or TRBD2 (5 bases each). This CDR3 has 17 amino acids. V was pared by 3 bases and J by 3 bases, with 18 bases between. Germline V gene sequence: CDR1 SGHTA, CDR2 FQGNSA. The CDR3 protein is CASSFSSLGRVKNIQYF. The CDR3 coding sequence is TGTGCCAGCAGCTTTTCGTCTTTGGGGCGGGTCAAAAACATTCAGTACTTC.

The chain couples TRBV23-1 to TRBJ2-3, with TRBD1 identical over 9 bases. TRBV23-1 is an ORF; its function is uncertain. The CDR3 is 15 residues long. The junction had 11 bases not matched to a gene; V was cut back by 8 bases and J by 5 bases. The CDR3 spells CASPGRDREKDTQYF. As DNA, the CDR3 is TGCGCCAGCCCCGGCCGGGACAGGGAAAAAGATACGCAGTATTTT.

This clonotype was counted at least ten times. This chain connects TRBV4-1 to TRBJ2-7; D gene unclear. Germline V gives CDR1 MGHRA, CDR2 YSYEKL. The V end was cut by 4 bases, the J end by 2 bases, with 15 bases between. The length of the CDR3 is 15 residues. In nucleotides, the CDR3 is TGCGCCAGCAGCCCCAGGTGGGGTACAGCCTACGAGCAGTACTTC. This codes for CASSPRWGTAYEQYF.

This clonotype was counted only a few times. V usage is TRBV5-1 and J usage is TRBJ2-5, with 9 bases matching TRBD1. J gave up 5 bases and V 3 bases, and 5 bases lay outside the gene matches. Germline V gives CDR1 SGHRS, CDR2 YFSETQ. The CDR3 runs 14 residues. This CDR3 is CASSSQGAWETQYF. Written as DNA, the CDR3 is TGCGCCAGCAGCTCACAGGGGGCCTGGGAGACCCAGTACTTC.

This clonotype turned up a few times. This chain uses TRBV6-5 with TRBJ2-5; D is perhaps TRBD1 or TRBD2 (5 bases each). Deletions cut 5 bases from V and 5 bases from J, with 18 bases between. Germline lookup yields CDR1 MNHEY and CDR2 SVGAGI. This CDR3 has 15 residues. CDR3 DNA: TGTGCCAGCAGTCCCTTAGGGAGCCCAGGGGAGACCCAGTACTTC. Translation gives CASSPLGSPGETQYF.

This clonotype has only a few counts. This rearrangement joins TRBV12-3 or TRBV12-4 to TRBJ2-5; 9 bases match TRBD1. The junction had 5 bases not matched to a gene; V was cut back by 5 bases and J by 4 bases. This CDR3 has 14 residues. The CDR3 loop reads CASSINRGPETQYF. The CDR3 region has the DNA TGTGCCAGCAGTATAAACAGGGGGCCAGAGACCCAGTACTTC.

In this sample, this clonotype turned up many times. CDR3 DNA: TGTGCCAGCAGCTGGCAGGGGGGTGGTGCTGAGCAGTTCTTC. This codes for CASSWQGGGAEQFF. The rearrangement links TRBV7-2 to TRBJ2-1; tentatively, D is TRBD1 (7 bases). The CDR3 extends over 14 amino acids. Trimming removed 4 bases from V and 9 bases from J, with 16 bases in between. CDR1 and CDR2 (germline): SGHTA, FQGNSA.